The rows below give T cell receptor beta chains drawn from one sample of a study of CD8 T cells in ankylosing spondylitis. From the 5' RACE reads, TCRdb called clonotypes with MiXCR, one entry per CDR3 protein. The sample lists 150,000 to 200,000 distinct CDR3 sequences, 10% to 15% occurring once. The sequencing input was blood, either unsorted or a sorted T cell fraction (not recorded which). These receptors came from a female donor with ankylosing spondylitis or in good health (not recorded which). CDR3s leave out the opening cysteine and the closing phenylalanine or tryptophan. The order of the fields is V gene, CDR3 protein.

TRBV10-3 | AASPDAYEQY
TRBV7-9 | ASSHWTSGRDPHEQF
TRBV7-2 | ASSDYRVSGYT
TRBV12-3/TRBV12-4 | ASSPGNRDEQF
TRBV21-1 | ASIPYEQY
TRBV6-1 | ASRDTGSVGNQPQH
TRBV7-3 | ASSFPPVLYNEQF
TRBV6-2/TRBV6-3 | ASEGTGSNTEAF
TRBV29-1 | SVVPGLGETQY
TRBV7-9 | ASSLVSVNTGELF
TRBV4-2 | ASSQDERGGGYEQY
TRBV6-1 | ASSGGQPEAKNIQY
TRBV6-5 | ASSYSSRTRGYT
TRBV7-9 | ASSPVVAEAF
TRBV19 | ASSSVSSGANVLT
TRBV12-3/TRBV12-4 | ASSTWTHRGEQY
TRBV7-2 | ASSSPPFGTQY
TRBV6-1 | ASSRSDRVRGYYEQY
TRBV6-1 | ASTYSGATYEQY
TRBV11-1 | ASSFHSGQGMIGNEQF
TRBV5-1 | ASSVSTGVAGNTIY
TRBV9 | ASSVGGTHSYEQY
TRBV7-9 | ASSPEVDEQF
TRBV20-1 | CATPLAGGMEKNIQY
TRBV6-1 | ASTPTVMRNHEQY
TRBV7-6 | ASSTTTRISYNEQF
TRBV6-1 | ASRRQGEQPQH
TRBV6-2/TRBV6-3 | ASSIWGETMNTEAF
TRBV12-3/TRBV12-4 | ASSPGLSTGELF
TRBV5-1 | ASSLEDGLGDTQY
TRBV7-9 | ASSLAGERTEAF
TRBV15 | ATSRDQANEQF
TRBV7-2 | ASSPSTGELF
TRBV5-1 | ASSSGGAGTNEKLF
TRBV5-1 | ASSLGLAVQETQY
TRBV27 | ASSLGLNYGYT
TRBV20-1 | SCLRKATNEKLF
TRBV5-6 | ASGRDTEAF
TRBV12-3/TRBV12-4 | ASSDEGTPTSTDTQY
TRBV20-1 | SARDIRRFTYEQY
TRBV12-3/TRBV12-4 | ASSSTQDDQPQH
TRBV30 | AWGTSGREQF
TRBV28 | ASSPQLGYHTDTQY
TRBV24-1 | ATSDFGGVVNEQF
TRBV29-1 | SVMPNQETQY
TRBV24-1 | ATSDLIRNTGELF
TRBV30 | AWTQNYGYT
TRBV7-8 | ASSPRGQGVSSGANVLT
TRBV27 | ASSPSTNSNQPQH
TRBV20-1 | SARRYYDQPQH
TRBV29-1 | SAIKGGAFGYT
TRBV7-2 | ATRTDWDYGYT
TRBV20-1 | SALTPGLAGSTDTQY
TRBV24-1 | ATQRNGARSGNTIY
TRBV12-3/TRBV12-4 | ASSRWTGDTGELF